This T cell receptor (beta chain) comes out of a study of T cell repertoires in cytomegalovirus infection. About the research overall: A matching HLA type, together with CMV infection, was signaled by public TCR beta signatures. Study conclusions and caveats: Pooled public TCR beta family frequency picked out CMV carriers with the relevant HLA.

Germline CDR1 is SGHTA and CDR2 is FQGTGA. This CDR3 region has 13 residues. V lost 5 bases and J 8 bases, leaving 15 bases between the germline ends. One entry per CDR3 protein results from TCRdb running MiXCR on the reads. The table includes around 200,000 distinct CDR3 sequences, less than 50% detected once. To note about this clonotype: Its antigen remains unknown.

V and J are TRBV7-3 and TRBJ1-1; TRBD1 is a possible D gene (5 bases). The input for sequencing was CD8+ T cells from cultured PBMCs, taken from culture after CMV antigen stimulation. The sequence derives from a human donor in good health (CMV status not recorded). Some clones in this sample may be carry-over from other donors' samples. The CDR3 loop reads CASSGRTPEEAFF. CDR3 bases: TGTGCCAGCAGCGGGCGGACACCTGAAGAAGCTTTCTTT.